This T cell receptor (beta chain) was retrieved from a study of cytomegalovirus exposure and HLA in healthy donors. Study background: In an early release, HLA-typed donors contributed approximately 82 million unique TCR sequences.

Study conclusions and caveats: Being productive about 90% or about 30% of the time was typical of most TCR beta V segments in an earlier analysis. Researchers reported in a later analysis that a missense DCLRE1C variant was tied to TCR beta V- and J-gene trimming.

Primers: 60 Vbeta forward and 13 Jbeta reverse. Profiled with immunoSEQ multiplex PCR; TCRdb holds only in-frame clones, not every one. Of 80,000 to 100,000 clones listed, more than 60% are singletons. This CDR3 region has 14 residues. Germline CDR1 MNHNS, CDR2 SASEGT. The ends were cut back, 1 base at V and 2 bases at J, with 6 bases in the middle. This clone has just one count. The antigen remains undetermined. Other DNA sequences of this sample code for an identical CDR3. Source material: PBMCs. V gene TRBV6-1 combines with J gene TRBJ1-5; D is undetermined. The TCR originated in a man between 50 and 59 years old in good health and CMV-seropositive. The CDR3 region has the DNA TGTGCCAGCAGTGAAGGAGGCGGCAATCAGCCCCAGCATTTT. This encodes CASSEGGGNQPQHF.